This is a list of T cell receptor beta chains from one sample in a study of blood T cell repertoires in COVID-19. Here immunoSEQ multiplex PCR was the method, and the copy in TCRdb shows in-frame clones only, minus some. The sample lists roughly 100,000 clones, around 74% occurring once. Sequencing was done on a sample of peripheral blood. The source of these receptors is a woman aged 70-85 years with acute or convalescent COVID-19. The conserved cysteine and the conserved F or W are not part of the CDR3 here. A D gene is named only where the DNA matches it firmly.

d_gene	v_gene	j_gene	CDR3aa
NA	TRBV4-2	TRBJ1-2	ASSRTDSMDGYT
TRBD1	TRBV6-5	TRBJ1-5	ASRGQGANQPQH
NA	TRBV7-8	TRBJ1-4	ASSLVPGIDKLF
NA	TRBV6-5	TRBJ1-2	ASSYQDRRGGYT
TRBD1	TRBV3-1/TRBV3-2	TRBJ1-5	ASSQGQGPNQPQH
NA	TRBV5-5	TRBJ1-4	ASSQAVNEKLF
NA	TRBV4-2	TRBJ2-1	ASSQEDGHNNEQF
TRBD1	TRBV28	TRBJ2-2	ASSFLDRPSTGELF
TRBD1	TRBV6-5	TRBJ2-7	ASSYRDRGSYEQY
TRBD1	TRBV5-1	TRBJ2-2	ASSLSTGGNGGELF
TRBD1	TRBV6-5	TRBJ1-1	ASSYLSGTGHTEAF
NA	TRBV6-5	TRBJ2-4	ASRDPGDIQY
NA	TRBV27	TRBJ1-3	ASRGGAGEARNTIY
NA	TRBV7-9	TRBJ2-7	ASSRFGLGVDEQY
NA	TRBV6-6	TRBJ2-5	ASSYSPGDLQETQY
NA	TRBV5-1	TRBJ1-4	ASSSSSGGSREKLF
TRBD1	TRBV9	TRBJ1-2	ASSVAAEGAPYGYT
TRBD1	TRBV28	TRBJ2-1	ASSSTGQGTYNEQF
NA	TRBV12-5	TRBJ1-2	ASGFLSTGGYT
NA	TRBV29-1	TRBJ1-4	SVEDRGGEKLF
TRBD1	TRBV7-2	TRBJ1-1	ASSSGQGARAF
NA	TRBV9	TRBJ2-7	ASSVAGQGYPYEQY
NA	TRBV6-5	TRBJ1-3	ASSYDGVSGNTIY
TRBD1	TRBV19	TRBJ1-5	ASRGTAASNQPQH